The table lists the clone carrying this T cell receptor (beta chain) with a few counts. The target antigen is unknown. This sample is part of a study of cytomegalovirus exposure and HLA in healthy donors. Study-wide points: According to reports, the classifier identified cytomegalovirus status with high specificity and sensitivity.

After removal of 0 bases from V and 7 bases from J, the junction contained 3 bases not matched to a gene. The CDR3 spans 16 residues. Germline V gene data show CDR1 as LGHNA and CDR2 as YNFKEQ. Sequencing was performed with immunoSEQ multiplex PCR; in TCRdb, only in-frame clones are kept and a portion is missing. The sample shows fewer than 90,000 clones, roughly 94% of them seen only once. The receptor was isolated from a woman aged 18-30 years in good health and CMV-seropositive. The chain uses TRBV4-2 and TRBJ1-6, with 10 bases fitting TRBD1. The sequenced material came from PBMCs. The CDR3 is CASSQDRGQGNSPLHF. The CDR3 DNA follows: TGTGCCAGCAGCCAAGACAGGGGACAGGGGAATTCACCCCTCCACTTT.